This TCR beta chain was profiled in a study of CD8+CD57+ T cells in acquired aplastic anemia. Genomic DNA was employed as the template in profiling TCR beta VDJ and CDR3. TCRdb reanalysed the reads using MiXCR and keeps one entry per CDR3 protein. The table includes around 200,000 distinct CDR3 sequences, roughly 60% detected once. Flow cytometry had shown expanded CD8+CD57+ cells in the patients chosen for sequencing. The source is a human donor with aplastic anemia. The sample comprised sorted CD4+, CD8+, or CD8+CD57+ T cells (not recorded which) from PBMCs.

The CDR3 spells CASSLDGRGSETQYF. The DNA for the CDR3 is TGCGCCAGCAGCTTGGATGGGAGAGGGTCAGAGACCCAGTACTTC. The gene calls are TRBV5-1 and TRBJ2-5, with a tentative D call TRBD2 (5 bases). V lost 0 bases, J lost 4 bases, and 13 bases lay in between. The CDR3 extends over 15 amino acids. Germline CDR1 reads SGHRS; CDR2 reads YFSETQ.